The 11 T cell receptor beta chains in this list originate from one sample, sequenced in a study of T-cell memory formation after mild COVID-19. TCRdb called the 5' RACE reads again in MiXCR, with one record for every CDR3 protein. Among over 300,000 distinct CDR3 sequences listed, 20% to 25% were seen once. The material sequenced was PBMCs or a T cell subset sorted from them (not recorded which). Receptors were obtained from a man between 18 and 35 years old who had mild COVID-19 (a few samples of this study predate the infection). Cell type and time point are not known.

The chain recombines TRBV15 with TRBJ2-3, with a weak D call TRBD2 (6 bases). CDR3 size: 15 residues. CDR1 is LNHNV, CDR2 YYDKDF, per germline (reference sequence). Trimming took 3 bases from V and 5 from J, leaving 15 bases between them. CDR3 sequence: CATSRPILALDTQYF. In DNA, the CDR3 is TGTGCCACCAGCAGGCCCATTCTAGCGTTAGATACGCAGTATTTT.

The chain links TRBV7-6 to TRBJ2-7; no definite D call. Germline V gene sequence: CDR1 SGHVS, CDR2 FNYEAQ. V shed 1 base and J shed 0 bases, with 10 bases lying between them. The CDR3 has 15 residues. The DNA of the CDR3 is TGTGCCAGCAGCTTAGGTCGGCGGAGCTCCTACGAGCAGTACTTC. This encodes CASSLGRRSSYEQYF.

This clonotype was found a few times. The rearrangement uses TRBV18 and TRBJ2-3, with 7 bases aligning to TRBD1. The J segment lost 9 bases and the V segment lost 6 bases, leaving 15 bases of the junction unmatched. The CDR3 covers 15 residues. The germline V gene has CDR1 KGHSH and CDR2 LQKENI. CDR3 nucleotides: TGTGCCAGCTCGGCCACAGGGGTGTCAACCCTAACGCAGTATTTT. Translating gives CASSATGVSTLTQYF.

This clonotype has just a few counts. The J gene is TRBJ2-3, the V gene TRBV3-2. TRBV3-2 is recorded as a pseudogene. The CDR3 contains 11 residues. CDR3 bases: TGTGCCAGCCCAGTCACAGATACGCAGTATTTT. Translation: CASPVTDTQYF.

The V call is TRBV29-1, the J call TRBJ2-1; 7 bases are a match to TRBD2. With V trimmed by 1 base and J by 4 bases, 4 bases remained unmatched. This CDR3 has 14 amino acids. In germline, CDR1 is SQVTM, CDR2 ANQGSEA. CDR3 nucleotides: TGCAGCGTTGAAGGACTAGCCGGGTACAATGAGCAGTTCTTC. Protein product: CSVEGLAGYNEQFF.

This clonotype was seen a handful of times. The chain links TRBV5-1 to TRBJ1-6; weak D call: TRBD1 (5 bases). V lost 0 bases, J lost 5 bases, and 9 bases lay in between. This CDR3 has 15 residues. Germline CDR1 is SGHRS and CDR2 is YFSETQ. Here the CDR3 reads CASSLGQGNNSPLHF. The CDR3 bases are TGCGCCAGCAGCTTGGGGCAGGGAAATAATTCACCCCTCCACTTT.

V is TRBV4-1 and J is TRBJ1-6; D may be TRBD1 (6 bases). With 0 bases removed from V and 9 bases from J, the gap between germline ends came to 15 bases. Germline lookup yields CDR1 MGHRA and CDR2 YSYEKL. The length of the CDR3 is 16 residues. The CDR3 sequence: CASSQDPGTLTSPLHF. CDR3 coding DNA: TGCGCCAGCAGCCAAGACCCCGGGACACTGACTTCACCCCTCCACTTT.

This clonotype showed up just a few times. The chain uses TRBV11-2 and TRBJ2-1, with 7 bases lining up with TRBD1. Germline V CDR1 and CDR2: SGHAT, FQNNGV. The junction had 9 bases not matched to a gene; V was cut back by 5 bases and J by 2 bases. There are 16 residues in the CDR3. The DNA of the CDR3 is TGTGCCAGCAGCGTAACAGGGGAATACCCCTACAATGAGCAGTTCTTC. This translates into CASSVTGEYPYNEQFF.

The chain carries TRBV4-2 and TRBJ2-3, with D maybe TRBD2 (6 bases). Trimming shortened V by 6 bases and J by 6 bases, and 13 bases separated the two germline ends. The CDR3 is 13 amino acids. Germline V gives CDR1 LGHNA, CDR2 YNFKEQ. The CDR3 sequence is CASRTSGEDTQYF. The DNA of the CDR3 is TGTGCCAGCAGAACTTCGGGGGAGGATACGCAGTATTTT.

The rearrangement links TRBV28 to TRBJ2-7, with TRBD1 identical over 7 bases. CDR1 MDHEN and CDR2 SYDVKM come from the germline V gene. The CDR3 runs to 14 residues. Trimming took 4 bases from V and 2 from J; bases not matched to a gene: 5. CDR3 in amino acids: CASSSTGFPYEQYV. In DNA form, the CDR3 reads TGTGCCAGCAGTTCGACAGGGTTTCCCTACGAGCAGTACGTC.

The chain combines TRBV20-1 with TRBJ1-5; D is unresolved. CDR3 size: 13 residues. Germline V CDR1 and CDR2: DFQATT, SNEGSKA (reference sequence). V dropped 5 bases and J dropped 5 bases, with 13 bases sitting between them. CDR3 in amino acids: CSAHLGVDQPQHF. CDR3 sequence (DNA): TGCAGTGCTCACCTCGGGGTGGATCAGCCCCAGCATTTT.